This T cell receptor (beta chain) was recovered during a study of blood T cell repertoires in COVID-19. Looking at the study overall: Acute and convalescent COVID-19 samples came from the United States, Italy and Spain.

Looked up from germline, CDR1 is SGHRS and CDR2 is YFSETQ. The ends were cut back, 0 bases at V and 5 bases at J, with 11 bases in the middle. This CDR3 comprises 14 residues. In the source study's methods: Reference gene primer amplification gave estimated nucleated cell counts. The protocol was immunoSEQ multiplex PCR, while the TCRdb copy is restricted to in-frame clones and leaves out a portion. From that table come the V and J calls and clone size; the DNA was used to work out D and trimming. In the table there are hundreds of thousands of clones, about 88% of which are singletons. Sequencing was carried out using PBMCs or T cells enriched from blood (not recorded which). The chain combines TRBV5-1 with TRBJ1-1; D is ambiguous. The TCR sequence derives from a woman in her forties or fifties who had recovered from COVID-19. CDR3 amino acids: CASSLESRGTEAFF. The CDR3 nucleotides are TGCGCCAGCAGCTTGGAGAGTAGAGGTACTGAAGCTTTCTTT.